This TCR beta chain was identified in a study of T cell responses to AZD1222 COVID-19 vaccine. Study-level findings and limits: Clonal diversity may have been underestimated in mostly white British donors.

Pooling covered second doses at about 4 or about 12 weeks. Sequencing was performed with immunoSEQ multiplex PCR; in TCRdb, only in-frame clones are kept and a portion is missing. The top ten hold 9% to 13% of the sample, which has some 95,000 clones, around 89% seen once. Losses at the gene ends were 6 bases for V and 7 bases for J; bases not matched to a gene: 13. There are 16 residues in the CDR3. Germline CDR1 reads KGHSH; CDR2 reads LQKENI. Regarding this clone: The antigen is undetermined.

The receptor was derived from an adult who received the AZD1222 COVID-19 vaccine. V gene TRBV18 combines with J gene TRBJ2-1; 9 bases fit TRBD1. Source: peripheral blood, taken 28 days after the second AZD1222 dose. The CDR3 loop is CASSDSPGTGSNEQFF. CDR3 nucleotide sequence: TGTGCCAGCTCCGACTCCCCGGGGACAGGGTCAAATGAGCAGTTCTTC.